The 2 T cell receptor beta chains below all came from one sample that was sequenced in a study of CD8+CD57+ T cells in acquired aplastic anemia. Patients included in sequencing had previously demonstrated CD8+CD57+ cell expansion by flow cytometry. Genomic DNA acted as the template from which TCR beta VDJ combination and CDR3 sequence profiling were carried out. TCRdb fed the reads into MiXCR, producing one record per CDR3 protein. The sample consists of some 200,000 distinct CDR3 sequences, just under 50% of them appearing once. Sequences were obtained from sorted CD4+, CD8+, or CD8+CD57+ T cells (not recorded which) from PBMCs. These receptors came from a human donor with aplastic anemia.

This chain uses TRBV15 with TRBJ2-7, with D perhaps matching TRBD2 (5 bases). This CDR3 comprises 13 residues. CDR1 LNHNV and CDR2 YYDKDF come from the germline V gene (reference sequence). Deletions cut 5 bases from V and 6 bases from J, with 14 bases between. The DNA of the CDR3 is TGTGCCACCAGCGCAGGCAGGAGCGGCGAGCAGTACTTC. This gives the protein CATSAGRSGEQYF.

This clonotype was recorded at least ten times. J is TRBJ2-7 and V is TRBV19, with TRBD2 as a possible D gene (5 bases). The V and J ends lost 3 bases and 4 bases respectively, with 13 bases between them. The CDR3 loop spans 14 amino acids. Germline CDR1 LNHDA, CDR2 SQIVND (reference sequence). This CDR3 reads CASSIEGGGYEQYF. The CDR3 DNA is TGTGCCAGTAGTATTGAAGGAGGTGGGTACGAGCAGTACTTC.